Shown below are 21 T cell receptor beta chains from a single sample sequenced in a study of blood T cell repertoires in COVID-19. This table comes from immunoSEQ multiplex PCR, and its TCRdb copy is limited to in-frame clones, with some not included. Of approximately 290,000 clones in the sample, about nine tenths were seen once. The sample comprised peripheral blood. The receptors originated from a woman in her twenties or thirties with COVID-19, enrolled during active disease.

In this sample, this clone turned up once. This chain connects TRBV2 to TRBJ2-3; tentatively, D is TRBD2 (6 bases). The CDR3 loop spans 13 amino acids. The germline V and J ends were trimmed by 3 bases and 9 bases, with 13 bases remaining between them. The germline gives CDR1 SNHLY, CDR2 FYNNEI. In nucleotides, the CDR3 is TGTGCCAGCAGTGATGGGGGGACCGCCACGCAGTATTTT. Translation: CASSDGGTATQYF.

V gene TRBV6-6 combines with J gene TRBJ2-1; tentative D call: TRBD2 (6 bases). The CDR3 sequence is 17 residues long. V lost 5 bases to trimming and J lost 0 bases, with 17 bases between them. Germline V gene lookup returns CDR1 MNHNY and CDR2 SVGAGI (reference sequence). CDR3 loop: CASSQSSGDFSYNEQFF. DNA of the CDR3: TGTGCCAGCAGTCAGTCCTCGGGAGACTTCTCCTACAATGAGCAGTTCTTC.

The rearrangement links TRBV5-1 to TRBJ2-3; D not resolved. This CDR3 has 14 amino acids. Germline V lookup: CDR1 SGHRS, CDR2 YFSETQ. V was cut by 4 bases and J by 5 bases, with 14 bases left in between. Here the CDR3 reads CASSAAAVRDTQYF. In nucleotides, the CDR3 is TGCGCCAGCAGCGCGGCCGCGGTTAGAGATACGCAGTATTTT.

V and J are TRBV2 and TRBJ2-1; perhaps TRBD1 as D (5 bases). V was cut by 8 bases and J by 0 bases, with 11 bases left in between. CDR3 length: 14 amino acids. Per germline, CDR1 SNHLY and CDR2 FYNNEI. The CDR3 DNA reads as TGTGCCAGCCAGACAGATAGCTCCTACAATGAGCAGTTCTTC. Translation gives CASQTDSSYNEQFF. Variable domain in full (rest from reference TRBV2 and TRBJ2-1): EPEVTQTPSHQVTQMGQEVILRCVPISNHLYFYWYRQILGQKVEFLVSFYNNEISEKSEIFDDQFSVERPDGSNFTLKIRSTKLEDSAMYFCASQTDSSYNEQFFGPGTRLTVL.

The V call is TRBV27, the J call TRBJ2-6; TRBD2 is a possible D gene (6 bases). The V end lost 5 bases, the J end lost 7 bases, and 15 bases lay between the germline ends. The CDR3 covers 15 residues. Germline CDR1 and CDR2: MNHEY and SMNVEV (reference sequence). This chain's CDR3 is CASSPQEGFANVLTF. CDR3 in DNA: TGTGCCAGCAGTCCTCAGGAGGGCTTTGCCAACGTCCTGACTTTC.

The chain carries TRBV7-9 and TRBJ1-2; 7 bases agree with TRBD1. The CDR3 is made up of 15 amino acids. V gave up 5 bases and J gave up 4 bases; unmatched junction bases: 10. Germline V gene data show CDR1 as SEHNR and CDR2 as FQNEAQ (reference sequence). CDR3 nucleotides: TGTGCCAGCAGCACAAACAGGGGAAACTCCTATGGCTACACCTTC. This translates into CASSTNRGNSYGYTF.

This sequence joins TRBV6-5 and TRBJ1-1; D is ambiguous. The germline V and J ends were trimmed by 5 bases and 3 bases, with 10 bases remaining between them. The germline CDR1 and CDR2 sequences are MNHEY and SVGAGI. The CDR3 consists of 13 residues. CDR3 sequence (DNA): TGTGCCAGCAGTACAGCCGTCTACACTGAAGCTTTCTTT. Amino acid sequence: CASSTAVYTEAFF.

The chain recombines TRBV10-3 with TRBJ2-7; maybe TRBD1 (5 bases). The germline gives CDR1 ENHRY, CDR2 SYGVKD. The V gene lost 4 bases and the J gene lost 3 bases, with 16 bases spanning the gap. The CDR3 is 15 amino acids. The CDR3 bases are TGTGCCATCAGTGTTCGCAAGGGGTCGGGCTACGAGCAGTACTTC. This codes for CAISVRKGSGYEQYF.

The chain is built from TRBV18 and TRBJ2-5; weak D call: TRBD2 (6 bases). The V and J ends lost 6 bases and 2 bases respectively, with 19 bases between them. Germline V gene data show CDR1 as KGHSH and CDR2 as LQKENI. CDR3 size: 16 residues. CDR3 in DNA: TGTGCCAGCTCGCCCCGAGGAGGGGCGACACAAGAGACCCAGTACTTC. This codes for CASSPRGGATQETQYF.

The CDR3 region is CASSVNLMNTEAFF. The CDR3 DNA reads as TGTGCCAGCAGCGTAAATCTAATGAACACTGAAGCTTTCTTT. This chain links TRBV9 with TRBJ1-1; D is undetermined. The germline gives CDR1 SGDLS, CDR2 YYNGEE. Between the trimmed V and J ends, which lost 1 base and 0 bases, there was a span of 7 bases. The CDR3 extends over 14 amino acids.

This chain uses TRBV9 with TRBJ2-1; 8 nucleotides align to TRBD1. V was clipped by 0 bases and J by 6 bases; unmatched bases: 5. This CDR3 region has 15 residues. Germline CDR1 reads SGDLS; CDR2 reads YYNGEE. The CDR3 spells CASSVEGQAINEQFF. CDR3 in DNA: TGTGCCAGCAGCGTAGAGGGACAGGCTATCAATGAGCAGTTCTTC.

This rearrangement joins TRBV5-1 to TRBJ2-7, with 9 bases that match TRBD1. Per germline, CDR1 SGHRS and CDR2 YFSETQ. The V segment lost 0 bases and the J segment 3 bases; nucleotides outside the gene matches: 7. The CDR3 is 16 residues long. The CDR3 is CASSLVGTGRIYEQYF. CDR3 DNA: TGCGCCAGCAGCTTGGTAGGGACAGGGCGAATCTACGAGCAGTACTTC.

The chain uses TRBV3-1 (or the pseudogene TRBV3-2) and TRBJ2-1, with TRBD2 identical over 7 bases. The V segment lost 1 base and the J segment 10 bases; nucleotides outside the gene matches: 7. CDR1 LGHDT and CDR2 YNNKEL come from the germline V gene (reference sequence). This CDR3 region has 14 residues. The CDR3 protein is CASSQVSGRGEQFF. The CDR3, as DNA: TGTGCCAGCAGCCAAGTCAGTGGGCGGGGGGAGCAGTTCTTC.

V and J are TRBV3-1 (or the pseudogene TRBV3-2) and TRBJ2-3, with TRBD2 identical over 8 bases. CDR3 size: 13 residues. Germline trimming cut 8 bases from V and 7 bases from J; bases unmatched to any gene: 8. Germline V gene sequence: CDR1 LGHDT, CDR2 YNNKEL (reference sequence). The CDR3 bases are TGTGCCAGCCGGGGCGGGGGGCGGAATACGCAGTATTTT. It is translated as CASRGGGRNTQYF.

This chain joins TRBV5-1 and TRBJ2-4, with TRBD2 identical over 13 bases. J lost 2 bases, V lost 0 bases, and 8 bases had no gene match. The germline V gene has CDR1 SGHRS and CDR2 YFSETQ. This CDR3 region has 19 residues. DNA for the CDR3: TGCGCCAGCAGCTTGGAGGGTTCGGGACTAGCGGGATCCAAAAACATTCAGTACTTC. It is translated as CASSLEGSGLAGSKNIQYF.

V and J are TRBV3-1 (or the pseudogene TRBV3-2) and TRBJ2-1, with 8 bases that match TRBD2. This CDR3 contains 15 residues. The ends lost 2 bases at V and 8 bases at J; junction bases unmatched: 8. The germline V gene has CDR1 LGHDT and CDR2 YNNKEL (reference sequence). In DNA, the CDR3 is TGTGCCAGCAGCCAAACGGGGGGGCCGGACTATGAGCAGTTCTTC. As protein: CASSQTGGPDYEQFF.

This clone appeared a single time. The rearrangement uses TRBV5-1 and TRBJ1-5; D possibly corresponds to TRBD1 (6 bases). The germline V and J ends were trimmed by 0 bases and 7 bases, with 20 bases remaining between them. The V gene's germline CDR1 is SGHRS and CDR2 YFSETQ. The CDR3 covers 17 residues. Written as DNA, the CDR3 is TGCGCCAGCAGCTTGGAGGTCCAGGGGAGGGGGGAGCAGCCCCAGCATTTT. It is translated as CASSLEVQGRGEQPQHF.

This clone has a handful of counts. The gene calls are TRBV4-1 and TRBJ2-7; TRBD2 agrees at 7 bases. The V gene's germline CDR1 is MGHRA and CDR2 YSYEKL. The CDR3 sequence is 15 residues long. V shed 1 base, J shed 0 bases, and the junction held 3 bases outside the gene matches. In nucleotides, the CDR3 is TGCGCCAGCAGCCAAGTGGGGGGGAGCTCCTACGAGCAGTACTTC. It codes for CASSQVGGSSYEQYF.

This chain uses TRBV27 with TRBJ2-7; perhaps TRBD1 as D (5 bases). The V gene's germline CDR1 is MNHEY and CDR2 SMNVEV (reference sequence). V was trimmed by 2 bases and J by 5 bases, leaving 13 bases between them. The length of the CDR3 is 14 residues. The CDR3 DNA follows: TGTGCCAGCAGTTTAAGGGGCCCCTTGAACGAGCAGTACTTC. It yields the protein CASSLRGPLNEQYF.

The chain uses TRBV19 and TRBJ1-2; TRBD1 agrees at 11 bases. Germline CDR1 LNHDA, CDR2 SQIVND (reference sequence). This CDR3 spans 14 amino acids. The J segment lost 5 bases and the V segment lost 6 bases, leaving 5 bases of the junction unmatched. The CDR3: CASRGQGALYGYTF. CDR3 nucleotides: TGTGCCAGTAGAGGACAGGGGGCGCTATATGGCTACACCTTC.

V gene TRBV27 combines with J gene TRBJ1-3, with D unclear. The V end was cut by 5 bases, the J end by 7 bases, with 18 bases between. The CDR3 contains 15 residues. Germline V gene sequence: CDR1 MNHEY, CDR2 SMNVEV (reference sequence). Here the CDR3 DNA reads TGTGCCAGCAGTGCTCGCGAGGGCGCGGGGAACACCATATATTTT. This codes for CASSAREGAGNTIYF.